This T cell receptor beta chain was captured in a study of naive and memory T cell subsets. Two oligonucleotides, mixed equimolar, formed the beta constant-region primer covering TRBC1 and TRBC2. Four rounds of PCR amplified the ligated cDNA using nested alpha and beta constant-region primers plus SP2. Each CDR3 protein is one row after TCRdb ran MiXCR on the UMI-ligation and nested PCR reads. The sample has around 100,000 distinct CDR3 sequences; roughly 14% are singletons. This clonotype occurred many times. The antigen is unknown. Overall study findings and caveats: A few larger clonotypes appeared in naive repertoires, especially CD8, possibly memory cells re-expressing CD45RA.

Trimming took 1 base from V and 2 from J, leaving 12 bases between them. The CDR3 runs to 16 residues. Germline loops: CDR1 SGHAT, CDR2 FQNNGV. Cells stained for CD3, CD4, CD8, CD45RA, CD27 and viability were sorted into four CD45RA/CD27 subsets. This chain uses TRBV11-2 with TRBJ2-1; D possibly corresponds to TRBD1 (6 bases). This TCR was recovered from a human donor in good health. Sequenced input: naive CD8+ T cells from blood. CDR3: CASSLVGGSAYNEQFF. The CDR3 coding sequence is TGTGCCAGCAGCTTAGTAGGGGGATCGGCCTACAATGAGCAGTTCTTC.